This T cell receptor beta chain comes out of a study of cytomegalovirus exposure and HLA in healthy donors. The length of the CDR3 is 15 residues. Germline loops: CDR1 SGHNT, CDR2 YYREEE (reference sequence). Trimming took 4 bases from V and 6 from J; bases not matched to a gene: 6. PCR used 60 Vbeta primers and 13 Jbeta primers. Libraries were prepared by immunoSEQ multiplex PCR; TCRdb keeps only in-frame clonotypes and omits some of them. Among approximately 110,000 clones listed, 65% to 80% were seen once. This clonotype was obtained from a woman aged 40 to 55 in good health and CMV-seronegative. The chain has TRBV5-4 and TRBJ1-4; TRBD1 agrees at 10 bases. What was sequenced was PBMCs. CDR3 coding DNA: TGTGCCAGCAGCGGGCGCGGGACAGGGGATGAAAAACTGTTTTTT. As protein: CASSGRGTGDEKLFF.